This record concerns one T cell receptor (beta chain) sequence. CDR3 length: 15 amino acids. Trimming removed 0 bases from V and 3 bases from J, with 11 bases in between. CDR1 is SGHNT, CDR2 YYREEE, per germline (reference sequence). These data belong to a study of CD8 T cells in Susac syndrome. Overall study context: Sequencing included Susac syndrome patients, six of them with active disease and about eight in remission.

When the RNA was reverse transcribed, random hexamers were used with an input of roughly 0.45 to 1 ug. Via MiXCR, TCRdb re-called the immunoSEQ multiplex PCR reads, giving one row per CDR3 protein. The table records about 150,000 distinct CDR3 sequences, 95% of them present only once. The TCR originated in a human donor with Susac syndrome. The chain is built from TRBV5-4 and TRBJ2-3; D gene ambiguous. The sample was CD4+ T cells from PBMCs. CDR3 nucleotides: TGTGCCAGCAGCTTGGGGGGAATGGGGACAGATACGCAGTATTTT. This translates into CASSLGGMGTDTQYF. The full variable domain, with the rest looked up from reference TRBV5-4 and TRBJ2-3, is ETGVTQSPTHLIKTRGQQVTLRCSSQSGHNTVSWYQQALGQGPQFIFQYYREEENGRGNFPPRFSGLQFPNYSSELNVNALELDDSALYLCASSLGGMGTDTQYFGPGTRLTVL.